This TCR beta chain was obtained from a study of T-cell memory formation after mild COVID-19. V was pared by 6 bases and J by 2 bases, with 13 bases between. Germline-derived CDR1 and CDR2 are MNHEY and SVGAGI. The CDR3 spans 14 residues. A single count supports this clonotype. Its cognate antigen is unknown. Using constant-segment primers, 5'RACE produced TCR alpha and TCR beta cDNA libraries carrying sample barcodes and UMIs. TCRdb called the 5' RACE reads again in MiXCR, with one record for every CDR3 protein. The data hold 50,000 or so distinct CDR3 sequences, with 25% to 30% observed a single time. Study-level results: Balance between CD4 and CD8 was seen in clones contracting day 15 to 85, and a CD4+ lean was seen in later expanders. Most CD4+ clones that shrank were in CM and EM, while CD8+ ones turned up in EMRA.

The V and J genes are TRBV6-5 and TRBJ2-5; the D call may be TRBD1 or TRBD2 (6 bases each). The sequencing sample was made of PBMCs or a T cell subset sorted from them (not recorded which). The TCR sequence derives from a man between 18 and 35 years old who had mild COVID-19 (a few samples of this study predate the infection). Cell type and time point are not known. The CDR3 nucleotides read TGTGCCAGCAGCTCTAGGGGGGTTCAAGAGACCCAGTACTTC. Translating gives CASSSRGVQETQYF.